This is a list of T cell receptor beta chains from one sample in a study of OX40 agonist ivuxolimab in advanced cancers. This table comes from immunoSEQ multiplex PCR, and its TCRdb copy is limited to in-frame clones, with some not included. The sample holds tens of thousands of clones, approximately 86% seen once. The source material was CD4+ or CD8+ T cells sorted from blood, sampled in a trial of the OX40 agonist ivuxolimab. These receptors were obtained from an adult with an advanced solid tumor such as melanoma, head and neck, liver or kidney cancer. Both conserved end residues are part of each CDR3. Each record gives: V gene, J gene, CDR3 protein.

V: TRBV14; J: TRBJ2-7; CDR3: CASSQAAGWGEQYF
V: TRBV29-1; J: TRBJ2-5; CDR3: CSVSGTVQETQYF
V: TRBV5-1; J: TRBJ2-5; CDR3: CASSLRDNQETQYF
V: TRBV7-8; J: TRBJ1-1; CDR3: CASSAKSVRAEAFF
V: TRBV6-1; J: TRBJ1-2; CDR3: CASQRTGVLGGYTF
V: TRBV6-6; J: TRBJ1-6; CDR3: CASSYSQGGSPLHF
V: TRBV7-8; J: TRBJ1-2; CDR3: CASSLFVGMGSYGYTF
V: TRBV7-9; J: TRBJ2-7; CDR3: CASSTTGGSSYEQYF
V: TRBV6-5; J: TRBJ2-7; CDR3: CASSYSRSFRSYEQYF
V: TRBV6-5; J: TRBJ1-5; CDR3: CASSYEGYLNGNFLYF
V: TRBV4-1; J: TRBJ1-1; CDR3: CASSHSRRGPNTEAFF
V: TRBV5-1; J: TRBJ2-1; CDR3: CASSLVPGNEQFF
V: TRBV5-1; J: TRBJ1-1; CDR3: CASSLVFGTGVGDTEAFF
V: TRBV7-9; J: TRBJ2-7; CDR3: CASSLVGQGSSYEQYF
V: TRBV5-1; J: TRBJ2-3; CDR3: CASSQSGRKPDTQYF
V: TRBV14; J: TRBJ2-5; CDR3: CASSLTAGPQETQYF
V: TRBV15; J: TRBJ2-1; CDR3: CATSRERGGSARGNEQFF
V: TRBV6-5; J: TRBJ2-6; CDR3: CASSYIPAAGANVLTF
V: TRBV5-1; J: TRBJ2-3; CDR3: CASSRQGTTDTQYF
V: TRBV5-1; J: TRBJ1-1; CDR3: CASSLRLNAEAFF
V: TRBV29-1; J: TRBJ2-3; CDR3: CSVVPARGRDTQYF
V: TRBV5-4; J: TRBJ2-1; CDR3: CASSPQTDRLFF
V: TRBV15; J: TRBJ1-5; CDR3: CATSRAGDYSNQPQHF
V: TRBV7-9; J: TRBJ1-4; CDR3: CASSLTDARNEKLFF
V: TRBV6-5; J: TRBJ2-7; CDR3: CASSYSDRAVYEQYF
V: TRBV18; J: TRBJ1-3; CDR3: CASSPPQGGSSGNTIYF
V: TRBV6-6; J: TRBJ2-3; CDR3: CASRLTDTQYF
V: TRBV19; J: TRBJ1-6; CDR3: CASSSFSNSPLHF
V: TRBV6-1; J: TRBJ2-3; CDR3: CASMSTGGGDTQYF
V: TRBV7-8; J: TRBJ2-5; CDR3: CASSSPTSGAQETQYF
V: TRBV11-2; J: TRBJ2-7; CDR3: CASSTTGTHYEQYF
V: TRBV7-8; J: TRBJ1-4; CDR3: CATSTADEKLFF
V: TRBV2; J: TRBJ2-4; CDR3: CASRALAGAVDKNIQYF
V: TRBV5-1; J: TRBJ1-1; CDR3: CASSLPSNTEAFF
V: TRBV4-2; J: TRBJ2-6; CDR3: CASSQTTGSSGANVLTF
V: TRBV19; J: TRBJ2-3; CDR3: CASNSGGPTDTQYF